The T cell receptor (beta chain) under discussion was sequenced for a study of blood T cells in healthy people across ages. As for this clonotype: Antigen unknown.

The draw of peripheral blood yielded ten milliliters from each donor. A second about 7 to 11 cycle PCR used barcoded and J-beta primers. TCRdb processed the 5' RACE reads anew with MiXCR; each CDR3 protein has one entry. The table has about 1.8 million distinct CDR3 sequences, roughly 50% seen once. Germline V gene sequence: CDR1 SGHRS, CDR2 YFSETQ. This CDR3 comprises 14 residues. Study findings and constraints: Age brought a roughly linear fall in TCR beta diversity measured per million T cells. With naive T cell percentage, TCR beta diversity showed a strong correlation.

The sequencing sample was made of blood. The chain links TRBV5-1 to TRBJ2-1, with D uncertain. The better agreement between TRBJ2-7 and the DNA end casts doubt on the J call. The TCR sequence derives from a woman in her forties in good health. Here the CDR3 DNA reads TGCGCCAGCCTCGGGCCAGAAGATACCTACGAGCAGTACTTC. Amino acid sequence: CASLGPEDTYEQYF.